This T cell receptor (beta chain) is drawn from a study of regulatory T cells in long-lasting Graves disease. Study findings and constraints: Thyroid tissue was not sampled; only peripheral blood was.

This CDR3 is built from 14 residues. Germline V gene sequence: CDR1 SNHLY, CDR2 FYNNEI. V was pared by 2 bases and J by 9 bases, with 5 bases of the junction left unmatched. Arm-PCR of CDR3 regions and iRepertoire HTBI primers were used to build TCR beta libraries. TCRdb re-derived calls from the multiplex PCR reads in MiXCR, one entry per CDR3 protein. The sample records about 460,000 distinct CDR3 sequences, approximately 23% being singletons. Time point of the sample: persistent/refractory GD, antithyroid drugs over 5 years with positive TRAb. The TCR library used RNA extracted from PBMCs. Patients were from an endocrinology department in Xi'an, China. For this clonotype: Its antigen is unknown.

Sequencing used peripheral blood mononuclear cells (PBMCs), obtained when the disease was refractory, from a patient treated with antithyroid drugs. The source is a female donor with Graves disease. The chain is built from TRBV2 and TRBJ2-1, with 9 bases lining up with TRBD2. The CDR3 DNA reads TGTGCCAGCAGTGAAACGGAACTAGCGGGTGAGCAGTTCTTC. Protein product: CASSETELAGEQFF.